What follows are 17 T cell receptor beta chains derived from one specimen sequenced in a study of blood T cell repertoires in COVID-19. Profiled with immunoSEQ multiplex PCR; TCRdb holds only in-frame clones, not every one. Altogether around 170,000 clones are present, less than 90% being singletons, with the ten largest covering 25% to 30%. Sequencing was performed on peripheral blood. These TCRs come from a man aged 60 to 75 with acute or convalescent COVID-19.

The chain links TRBV4-1 to TRBJ2-1, with D possibly TRBD1 on 6 matching bases. This CDR3 region has 13 residues. The germline gives CDR1 MGHRA, CDR2 YSYEKL. V was shortened by 1 base and J by 14 bases, with 15 bases between the two germline ends. The CDR3 DNA reads TGCGCCAGCAGCCAAGTTAACCAGGGGATCGAGTTCTTC. Its protein is CASSQVNQGIEFF.

The chain combines TRBV6-5 with TRBJ2-7; D ambiguous. CDR1 is MNHEY, CDR2 SVGAGI, per germline. The CDR3 length is 14 residues. Deletions cut 5 bases from V and 0 bases from J, with 11 bases between. CDR3 region: CASSNLGSSYEQYF. CDR3 in DNA: TGTGCCAGCAGTAACCTAGGAAGCTCCTACGAGCAGTACTTC.

The genes are TRBV2 and TRBJ1-1, with D tentatively TRBD1 (5 bases). CDR3 length equals 14 residues. The germline gives CDR1 SNHLY, CDR2 FYNNEI. Trimming left V 3 bases short and J 0 bases short, with 8 bases between. DNA of the CDR3: TGTGCCAGCAGTGAGGCCAGGGTGAACACTGAAGCTTTCTTT. As protein: CASSEARVNTEAFF.

The J gene is TRBJ1-2, the V gene TRBV18; the D is unclear. The CDR3 has 11 amino acids. Germline V gene lookup returns CDR1 KGHSH and CDR2 LQKENI. The ends were cut back, 6 bases at V and 8 bases at J, with 10 bases in the middle. CDR3 bases: TGTGCCAGCTCTCCCCGAGAAGGCTACACCTTC. Encoded protein: CASSPREGYTF.

The chain uses TRBV28 and TRBJ1-2; 7 positions agree with TRBD1. Germline trimming cut 2 bases from V and 7 bases from J; bases unmatched to any gene: 13. Germline V gene sequence: CDR1 MDHEN, CDR2 SYDVKM. CDR3 length: 16 residues. The CDR3 sequence: CASSLSPLAGGRGYTF. CDR3 DNA: TGTGCCAGCAGTTTAAGTCCTCTAGCAGGGGGTCGTGGCTACACCTTC.

This chain links TRBV7-2 with TRBJ2-2; TRBD2 matches 7 bases. CDR3 length equals 14 residues. The trim removed 2 bases at V and 6 bases at J, leaving 3 bases unmatched. Germline V gene data show CDR1 as SGHTA and CDR2 as FQGNSA. In nucleotides, the CDR3 is TGTGCCAGCAGCTTATGGACTAGGCCCGGGGAGCTGTTTTTT. Encoded protein: CASSLWTRPGELFF.

The chain has TRBV29-1 and TRBJ2-7, with a possible D match to TRBD2 (6 bases). Germline V gene sequence: CDR1 SQVTM, CDR2 ANQGSEA. The V end was cut by 6 bases, the J end by 4 bases, with 28 bases between. The CDR3 covers 17 residues. For the CDR3, the DNA is TGCAGCGTCGTGCGTAGCTTCGGGAGCGACTTCCGGTACGAGCAGTACTTC. This sequence encodes CSVVRSFGSDFRYEQYF.

J is TRBJ1-4 and V is TRBV2; 9 bases fit TRBD1. CDR1 and CDR2 from the germline V gene are SNHLY and FYNNEI. V lost 6 bases, J lost 7 bases, and 6 bases stayed unmatched. The CDR3 has 14 residues. CDR3 DNA: TGTGCCAGCAGCACCGGGACAGGGATTGAAAAACTGTTTTTT. Protein sequence: CASSTGTGIEKLFF.

CDR3: CASSIGQGLEKLFF. CDR3 nucleotide sequence: TGTGCCAGCAGCATAGGACAGGGTCTCGAAAAACTGTTTTTT. J is TRBJ1-4 and V is TRBV5-8; 8 nucleotides agree with TRBD1. The germline V gene has CDR1 SGHTS and CDR2 YDEGEE. Trimming took 4 bases from V and 8 from J; bases not matched to a gene: 7. The CDR3 is made up of 14 amino acids.

This chain uses TRBV29-1 with TRBJ2-5, with D maybe TRBD2 (6 bases). The CDR3 extends over 12 amino acids. Trimming removed 6 bases from V and 5 bases from J, with 13 bases in between. Germline CDR1 and CDR2: SQVTM and ANQGSEA. The CDR3, as DNA: TGCAGCGTACCTTTAGGGAGGGAGACCCAGTACTTC. Translating gives CSVPLGRETQYF.

The V and J genes are TRBV7-3 and TRBJ1-5; TRBD1 is a possible D gene (6 bases). Trimming pared 2 bases from V and 8 bases from J, leaving 10 bases between. The CDR3 consists of 13 residues. The germline CDR1 and CDR2 sequences are SGHTA and FQGTGA. In DNA form, the CDR3 reads TGTGCCAGCAGCTTAGACAGGTGGAAGCCCCAGCATTTT. Translated: CASSLDRWKPQHF.

The chain employs TRBV3-1 (or the pseudogene TRBV3-2) and TRBJ1-6; D is unresolved. The CDR3 runs to 15 residues. With 2 bases removed from V and 9 bases from J, the gap between germline ends came to 14 bases. CDR1 and CDR2 (germline): LGHDT, YNNKEL (reference sequence). The chain's CDR3 is CASSQRSGWVSPLHF. As DNA, the CDR3 is TGTGCCAGCAGCCAAAGATCGGGGTGGGTTTCACCCCTCCACTTT.

The chain couples TRBV28 to TRBJ1-2; D is undetermined. The V and J ends lost 3 bases and 8 bases respectively, with 13 bases between them. Germline values: CDR1 MDHEN, CDR2 SYDVKM. The CDR3 spans 13 residues. This CDR3 reads CASSLRLERGYTF. The CDR3 DNA reads TGTGCCAGCAGTTTGAGACTAGAGAGGGGCTACACCTTC.

The chain employs TRBV20-1 and TRBJ2-7, with D possibly being TRBD1 (5 bases). This CDR3 spans 11 amino acids. V lost 2 bases, J lost 6 bases, and 8 bases lay in between. Germline CDR1 DFQATT, CDR2 SNEGSKA (reference sequence). The CDR3 here is CSARQGFEQYF. CDR3 in DNA: TGCAGTGCTAGACAGGGTTTCGAGCAGTACTTC.

V and J are TRBV30 and TRBJ1-3; 8 bases are a match to TRBD1. The CDR3 runs to 15 residues. Germline CDR1 and CDR2: GTSNPN and SVGIG (reference sequence). Trimming removed 8 bases from V and 4 bases from J; junction bases left unmatched: 13. CDR3: CAGEKDRVGGNTIYF. The CDR3 coding sequence is TGTGCCGGAGAAAAGGACAGGGTGGGCGGAAACACCATATATTTT.

This chain connects TRBV19 to TRBJ2-1; 7 bases map to TRBD2. The CDR3 covers 22 residues. Germline V gene sequence: CDR1 LNHDA, CDR2 SQIVND (reference sequence). Trimming removed 3 bases from V and 0 bases from J; junction bases left unmatched: 23. CDR3 nucleotide sequence: TGTGCCAGTAGTATCCGACTACGGCGGGGGACTCACCTCGTCAGCTCCTACAATGAGCAGTTCTTC. Its translation: CASSIRLRRGTHLVSSYNEQFF.

The rearrangement uses TRBV7-9 and TRBJ2-5, with a weak D call TRBD2 (6 bases). V was cut by 5 bases and J by 3 bases, with 13 bases left in between. This CDR3 contains 14 residues. Per germline, CDR1 SEHNR and CDR2 FQNEAQ (reference sequence). The CDR3 is CASSQREVKETQYF. In DNA, the CDR3 is TGTGCCAGCAGCCAAAGGGAGGTCAAAGAGACCCAGTACTTC.